This T cell receptor (beta chain) originates from a study of blood T cell repertoires in COVID-19. About the research overall: There were acute and convalescent COVID-19 samples, and they came from the United States, Italy and Spain.

The germline V gene encodes CDR1 SGDLS and CDR2 YYNGEE. The V gene lost 1 base and the J gene lost 0 bases, with 10 bases spanning the gap. The length of the CDR3 is 15 residues. Enrolled through a virtual design, the participants were between about 18 and 100 years of age and came from around 25 US areas. Cohort allocation depended upon clinical history that participants reported. As handled by the study authors: Using reference gene primer amplification, nucleated cell counts were estimated. Profiling relied on immunoSEQ multiplex PCR, and the TCRdb table lists in-frame clones only, not all of them. The V and J calls and the clone size are those of that table, but D and trimming were determined from the DNA. The table records approximately 300,000 clones, about 85% of them present only once.

The sequencing sample was made of PBMCs or T cells enriched from blood (not recorded which). J is TRBJ1-1 and V is TRBV9; D gene uncertain. The sequence was obtained from a young woman who had been exposed to COVID-19. The CDR3 sequence is CASSVQVNMNTEAFF. Here the CDR3 DNA reads TGTGCCAGCAGCGTACAGGTGAATATGAACACTGAAGCTTTCTTT.